Listed below are T cell receptor beta chains from one sample, sequenced in a study of T-cell reconstitution after alpha-beta-depleted transplantation in children. TCRdb redid the calling of the PCR reads with MiXCR, one entry per CDR3 protein. Of some 400,000 distinct CDR3 sequences in the sample, about a fifth are singletons; the top ten hold 3.8%. Material: PBMCs from the stem cell graft donor, obtained from the stem cell graft. The receptors here all came from a human donor who donated a stem cell graft to a child with acute myeloid leukemia. Both conserved end residues are part of each CDR3. Each record gives: D gene, V gene, J gene, clone size, CDR3 DNA, CDR3 protein. A D gene is named only where the DNA matches it firmly. Rows give clone size only sometimes, using once, few, many, or a class for an expanded clone.

-	TRBV28	TRBJ2-1	-	TGTGCCAGCAGTGAATCAAATGAGCAGTTCTTC	CASSESNEQFF
-	TRBV29-1	TRBJ2-3	-	TGCAGCGTTGAAGAGGCCCCAGGGTATTGCACAGATACGCAGTATTTT	CSVEEAPGYCTDTQYF
-	TRBV12-3/TRBV12-4	TRBJ2-1	few	TGTGCCAGCAGTTTCGACTTGCGGACTCCCTACAATGAGCAGTTCTTC	CASSFDLRTPYNEQFF
-	TRBV4-1	TRBJ2-3	many	TGTGCCAGCAGCCAAGACGGAGATACGCAGTATTTT	CASSQDGDTQYF
TRBD2	TRBV5-1	TRBJ2-5	-	TGCGCCAGCAGCTTGACTAGCGGGAGACGAGAGACCCAGTACTTC	CASSLTSGRRETQYF
TRBD2	TRBV29-1	TRBJ2-1	-	TGCAGCGTCTGGAGCGGATTGGGACTAGCATACCATGAGCAGTTCTTC	CSVWSGLGLAYHEQFF
-	TRBV6-1	TRBJ2-2	-	TGTGCCACCAGACGACCAGTTTGGAACACCGGGGAGCTGTTTTTT	CATRRPVWNTGELFF
TRBD1	TRBV4-2	TRBJ2-2	-	TGTGCCAGCAGCCAAGCGGGACAGGGATTCACCGGGGAGCTGTTTTTT	CASSQAGQGFTGELFF
TRBD2	TRBV29-1	TRBJ2-7	few	TGCAGCGTTGCGGGACTAGCGGGAGGCCTCTTCTCCTACGAGCAGTACTTC	CSVAGLAGGLFSYEQYF
-	TRBV11-2	TRBJ2-3	few	TGTGCCAGCAGCTTACGGACAGTCACAGATACGCAGTATTTT	CASSLRTVTDTQYF
TRBD2	TRBV4-1	TRBJ2-5	few	TGCGCCAGCAGCCGCAAACTAGCGGGAGGGCAAGAGACCCAGTACTTC	CASSRKLAGGQETQYF
TRBD1	TRBV10-2	TRBJ1-6	few	TGCGCCAGCAGTGAACAGGGGGGAAATTCACCCCTCCACTTT	CASSEQGGNSPLHF
-	TRBV10-2	TRBJ2-3	few	TGCGCCAGCAGTTCTACTAAAGCGACAGATACGCAGTATTTT	CASSSTKATDTQYF
TRBD2	TRBV11-2	TRBJ2-4	-	TGTGCCAGCAGCTTGACCTTTCGGAGCGGGAGTGCCAAAAACATTCAGTACTTC	CASSLTFRSGSAKNIQYF
TRBD2	TRBV7-9	TRBJ2-2	-	TGTGCCAGCAGGCAGCGGGAGAGTGGAGTCACCGGGGAGCTGTTTTTT	CASRQRESGVTGELFF
TRBD2	TRBV5-1	TRBJ2-5	-	TGCGCCAGCAGCTTAACTAGCGGGAGCCCCCAAGAGACCCAGTACTTC	CASSLTSGSPQETQYF
-	TRBV12-3/TRBV12-4	TRBJ2-5	many	TGTGCCAGCAGGTCAAGGGGAAGGGAGACCCAGTACTTC	CASRSRGRETQYF
TRBD1	TRBV7-2	TRBJ2-1	few	TGTGCCAGCAGCCCACGGACAGGACAGAATGAGCAGTTCTTC	CASSPRTGQNEQFF
-	TRBV12-3/TRBV12-4	TRBJ1-2	-	TGTGCCAGCAGTTTTATGAGTGGCTACACCTTC	CASSFMSGYTF
TRBD1	TRBV9	TRBJ2-5	many	TGTGCCAGCAGCCTGAGACAGGGGATGTACCAAGAGACCCAGTACTTC	CASSLRQGMYQETQYF
-	TRBV27	TRBJ2-2	-	TGTGCCAGCAGTTTCTTGGGGCCCGGGGAGCTGTTTTTT	CASSFLGPGELFF
TRBD1	TRBV27	TRBJ2-5	many	TGTGCCAGCAGTCCGGGGACAGCCAGGAGAGAGACCCAGTACTTC	CASSPGTARRETQYF
TRBD2	TRBV7-9	TRBJ2-7	-	TGTGCCAGCAGCTTAGTGGGTCTAGCGGGTGAGGTCGAGCAGTACTTC	CASSLVGLAGEVEQYF
TRBD2	TRBV4-3	TRBJ2-7	-	TGCGCCAGCAGCCAAGATACTAGCGGGAGGGCCTACGAGCAGTACTTC	CASSQDTSGRAYEQYF
-	TRBV6-5	TRBJ1-5	few	TGTGCCAGCAGTTACCCCTGGACAGGCAATCAGCCCCAGCATTTT	CASSYPWTGNQPQHF
-	TRBV27	TRBJ2-1	-	TGTGCCAGCAGTTCGGTTGGCATCGGGAATGAGCAGTTCTTC	CASSSVGIGNEQFF
TRBD2	TRBV7-3	TRBJ2-1	few	TGTGCCAGCAGCTTTGAGGCGGGAGGGCCGGATGAGCAGTTCTTC	CASSFEAGGPDEQFF
TRBD2	TRBV20-1	TRBJ2-1	few	TGCAGTGCTAGAGTTGGGTCTAGCGGGAGCTTCGGTGAGCAGTTCTTC	CSARVGSSGSFGEQFF
-	TRBV29-1	TRBJ1-5	many	TGCAGCGTCGATCAGGGTAGCAATCAGCCCCAGCATTTT	CSVDQGSNQPQHF
-	TRBV4-1	TRBJ2-7	few	TGCGCCAGCAGCCAAGGGTGGGAGGGGGCTAATGAGCAGTACTTC	CASSQGWEGANEQYF
TRBD2	TRBV24-1	TRBJ2-1	-	TGTGCCACCAGTGATTTACCAACTAGCGGGAGGGCCGGGCACTCCTACAATGAGCAGTTCTTC	CATSDLPTSGRAGHSYNEQFF
TRBD2	TRBV12-3/TRBV12-4	TRBJ2-1	-	TGTGCCAGCAGTTCCAGAGGGGGGACTAGCGGGAGTTGGCAGTTCTTC	CASSSRGGTSGSWQFF
TRBD2	TRBV7-9	TRBJ2-7	-	TGTGCCAGCAGCTTCGGGACTAGCTACTCCTACGAGCAGTACTTC	CASSFGTSYSYEQYF
TRBD1	TRBV19	TRBJ1-1	-	TGTGCCAGTAGTATGAGACAGGGGAACACTGAAGCTTTCTTT	CASSMRQGNTEAFF
TRBD1	TRBV28	TRBJ2-7	few	TGTGCCAGCGTCGACAGGGGTCCCAACGAGCAGTACTTC	CASVDRGPNEQYF
-	TRBV9	TRBJ2-3	-	TGTGCCAGCAGCGTAGACCCGGCAGATACGCAGTATTTT	CASSVDPADTQYF
TRBD1	TRBV28	TRBJ1-5	few	TGTGCCAGCAGTGGGACGGACAGGGGAGGACAGCCCCAGCATTTT	CASSGTDRGGQPQHF
TRBD1	TRBV29-1	TRBJ1-1	many	TGCAGCGTTGAAGAGACAGGGGGGAACACTGAAGCTTTCTTT	CSVEETGGNTEAFF
-	TRBV6-5	TRBJ1-6	many	TGTGCCAGCAGTAACGGGCAGAGGAATTCACCCCTCCACTTT	CASSNGQRNSPLHF
-	TRBV12-3/TRBV12-4	TRBJ1-6	-	TGTGCCAGCAGTCGAACACAGGCTCCCCTCCACTTT	CASSRTQAPLHF
-	TRBV29-1	TRBJ1-2	many	TGCAGCGTTGAAGACCTTACATCCTATGGCTACACCTTC	CSVEDLTSYGYTF
-	TRBV5-4	TRBJ2-6	-	TGTGCCAGCAGTTTGGTCGGGGACGGCGTCCACTACTCTGGGGCCAACGTCCTGACTTTC	CASSLVGDGVHYSGANVLTF
-	TRBV6-5	TRBJ2-5	few	TGTGCCAGCAGTTACCCCTTCGGGACTGCCCAAGAGACCCAGTACTTC	CASSYPFGTAQETQYF
-	TRBV7-2	TRBJ2-7	-	TGTGCCAGCAGACGGACGGAAGGTATCTCCTACGAGCAGTACTTC	CASRRTEGISYEQYF
-	TRBV24-1	TRBJ2-1	few	TGTGCCACCAGTGATTGGGGGGGGGCTAGCTCCTACAATGAGCAGTTCTTC	CATSDWGGASSYNEQFF
TRBD1	TRBV29-1	TRBJ2-5	many	TGCAGCGTCAGGACAGGACAAGAGACCCAGTACTTC	CSVRTGQETQYF
-	TRBV12-3/TRBV12-4	TRBJ1-4	-	TGTGCCAGCAGTTTAAGCCAAGTGAAAAATGAAAAACTGTTTTTT	CASSLSQVKNEKLFF
-	TRBV27	TRBJ1-2	few	TGTGCCAGCAGTACCTTAGACCCCCTATATCGCTATGGCTACACCTTC	CASSTLDPLYRYGYTF
TRBD1	TRBV6-1	TRBJ1-2	few	TGTGCCAGCAGTGTTAGGACAGGGAATGGCTACACCTTC	CASSVRTGNGYTF
TRBD2	TRBV4-1	TRBJ2-5	-	TGCGCCAGCAGCCAATCGGGACTAGCGGGAGAGACCCAGTACTTC	CASSQSGLAGETQYF
-	TRBV7-8	TRBJ2-1	-	TGTGCCAGCAGAGAACTAGGACCTGAGCAGTTCTTC	CASRELGPEQFF
-	TRBV27	TRBJ1-2	few	TGTGCCAGCAGTGCGGGACGGCTCTATGGCTACACCTTC	CASSAGRLYGYTF
TRBD2	TRBV7-6	TRBJ2-7	few	TGTGCCAGCAGCCCCCGGCTAGCGGGAGAAGGCGAGCAGTACTTC	CASSPRLAGEGEQYF